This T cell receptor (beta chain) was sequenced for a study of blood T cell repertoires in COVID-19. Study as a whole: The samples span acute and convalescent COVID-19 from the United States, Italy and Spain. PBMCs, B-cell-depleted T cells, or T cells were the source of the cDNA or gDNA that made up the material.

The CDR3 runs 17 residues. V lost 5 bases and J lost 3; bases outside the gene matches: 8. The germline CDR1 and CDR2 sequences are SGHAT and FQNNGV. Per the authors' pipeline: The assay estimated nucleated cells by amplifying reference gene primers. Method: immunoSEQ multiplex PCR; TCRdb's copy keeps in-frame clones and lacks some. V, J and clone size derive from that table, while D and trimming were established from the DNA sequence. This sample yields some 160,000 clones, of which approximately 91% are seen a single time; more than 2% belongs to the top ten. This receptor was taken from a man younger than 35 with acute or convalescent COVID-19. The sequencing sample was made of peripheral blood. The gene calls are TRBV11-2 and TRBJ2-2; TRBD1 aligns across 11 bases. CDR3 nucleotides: TGTGCCAGCAGCCCCCGGACAGGGGGCGAGTACACCGGGGAGCTGTTTTTT. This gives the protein CASSPRTGGEYTGELFF.